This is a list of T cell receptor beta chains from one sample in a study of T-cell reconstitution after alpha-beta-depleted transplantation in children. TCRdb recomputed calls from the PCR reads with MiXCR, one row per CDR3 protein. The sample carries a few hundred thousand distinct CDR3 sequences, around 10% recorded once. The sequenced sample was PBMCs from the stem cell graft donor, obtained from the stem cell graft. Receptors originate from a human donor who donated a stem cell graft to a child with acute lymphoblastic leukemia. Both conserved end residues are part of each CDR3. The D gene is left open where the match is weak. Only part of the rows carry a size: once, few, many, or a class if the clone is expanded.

cdr3_aa: CATSDSGLSGNTIYF
cdr3_nt: TGTGCCACCAGTGATTCAGGGCTCTCTGGAAACACCATATATTTT
j_call: TRBJ1-3
d_call: .
clone_size: few
v_call: TRBV24-1

cdr3_aa: CSARGYRGSLNEQFF
cdr3_nt: TGCAGTGCTAGGGGTTACAGGGGGTCTTTGAATGAGCAGTTCTTC
j_call: TRBJ2-1
d_call: TRBD1
clone_size: .
v_call: TRBV20-1

cdr3_aa: CASSFQGAFYNEQFF
cdr3_nt: TGTGCCAGCAGTTTTCAGGGGGCCTTCTACAATGAGCAGTTCTTC
j_call: TRBJ2-1
d_call: TRBD1
clone_size: few
v_call: TRBV6-1

cdr3_aa: CSVVRETQYF
cdr3_nt: TGCAGCGTTGTGCGAGAGACCCAGTACTTC
j_call: TRBJ2-5
d_call: .
clone_size: few
v_call: TRBV29-1

cdr3_aa: CASSETAGGYGYTF
cdr3_nt: TGTGCCAGCAGTGAAACGGCCGGGGGATATGGCTACACCTTC
j_call: TRBJ1-2
d_call: .
clone_size: .
v_call: TRBV6-1

cdr3_aa: CSVGEEAGGLFSRGNIQYF
cdr3_nt: TGCAGCGTCGGAGAGGAGGCAGGGGGCTTGTTTTCGCGAGGAAACATTCAGTACTTC
j_call: TRBJ2-4
d_call: TRBD1
clone_size: .
v_call: TRBV29-1

cdr3_aa: CASTLGTNPTDTQYF
cdr3_nt: TGTGCCAGCACCCTCGGGACCAACCCCACAGATACGCAGTATTTT
j_call: TRBJ2-3
d_call: .
clone_size: many
v_call: TRBV7-6

cdr3_aa: CANIGWIAGEQYF
cdr3_nt: TGTGCCAACATAGGGTGGATAGCCGGCGAGCAGTACTTC
j_call: TRBJ2-7
d_call: .
clone_size: .
v_call: TRBV27

cdr3_aa: CASSLVGQGLNEQFF
cdr3_nt: TGTGCCAGCAGCTTAGTCGGACAGGGACTCAATGAGCAGTTCTTC
j_call: TRBJ2-1
d_call: TRBD1
clone_size: .
v_call: TRBV7-9

cdr3_aa: CASLGGQGNTGELFF
cdr3_nt: TGTGCCAGCCTGGGTGGACAGGGAAACACCGGGGAGCTGTTTTTT
j_call: TRBJ2-2
d_call: TRBD1
clone_size: .
v_call: TRBV28

cdr3_aa: CATSDFGSLLRNEQFF
cdr3_nt: TGTGCCACCAGTGATTTTGGATCCCTACTCAGGAATGAGCAGTTCTTC
j_call: TRBJ2-1
d_call: .
clone_size: few
v_call: TRBV24-1